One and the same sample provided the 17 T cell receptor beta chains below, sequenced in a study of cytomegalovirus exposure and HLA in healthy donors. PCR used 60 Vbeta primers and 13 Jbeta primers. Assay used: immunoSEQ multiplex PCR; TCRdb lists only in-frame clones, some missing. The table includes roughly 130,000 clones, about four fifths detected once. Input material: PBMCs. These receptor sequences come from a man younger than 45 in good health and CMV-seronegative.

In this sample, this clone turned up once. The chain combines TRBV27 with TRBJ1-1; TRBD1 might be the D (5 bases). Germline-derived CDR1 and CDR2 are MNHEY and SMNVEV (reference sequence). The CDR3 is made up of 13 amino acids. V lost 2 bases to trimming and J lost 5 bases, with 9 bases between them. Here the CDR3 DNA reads TGTGCCAGCAGTTTAGGGGGGAGTACTGAAGCTTTCTTT. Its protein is CASSLGGSTEAFF.

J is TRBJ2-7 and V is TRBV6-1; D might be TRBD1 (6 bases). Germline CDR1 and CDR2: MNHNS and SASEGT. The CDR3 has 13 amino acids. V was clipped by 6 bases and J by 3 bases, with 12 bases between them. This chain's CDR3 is CASSGQLFYEQYF. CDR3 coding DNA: TGTGCCAGCAGCGGACAGCTGTTCTACGAGCAGTACTTC.

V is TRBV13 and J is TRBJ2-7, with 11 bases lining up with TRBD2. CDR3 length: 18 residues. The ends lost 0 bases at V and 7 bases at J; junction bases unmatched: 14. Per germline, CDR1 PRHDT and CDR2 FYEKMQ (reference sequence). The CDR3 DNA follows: TGTGCCAGCAGCTTAGGGCTAGCGGGAGGCGTATCCCTACGGGAGCAGTACTTC. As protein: CASSLGLAGGVSLREQYF.

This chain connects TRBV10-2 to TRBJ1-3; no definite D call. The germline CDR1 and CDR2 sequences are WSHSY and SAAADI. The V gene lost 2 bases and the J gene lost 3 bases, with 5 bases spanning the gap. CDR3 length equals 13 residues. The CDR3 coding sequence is TGCGCCAGCAGTGAGGCAGGTGGAAACACCATATATTTT. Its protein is CASSEAGGNTIYF.

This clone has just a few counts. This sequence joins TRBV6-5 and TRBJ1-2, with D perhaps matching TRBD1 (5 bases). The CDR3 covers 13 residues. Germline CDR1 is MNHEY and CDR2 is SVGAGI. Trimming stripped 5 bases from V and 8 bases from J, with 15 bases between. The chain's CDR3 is CASSAPGMGGYTF. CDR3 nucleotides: TGTGCCAGCAGTGCCCCAGGGATGGGAGGCTACACCTTC.

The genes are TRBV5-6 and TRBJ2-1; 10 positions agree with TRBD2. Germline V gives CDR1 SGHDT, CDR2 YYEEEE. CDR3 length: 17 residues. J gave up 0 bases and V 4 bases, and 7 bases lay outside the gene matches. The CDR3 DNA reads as TGTGCCAGCAGCCCCGGGACTAGCGATCGCTCCTACAATGAGCAGTTCTTC. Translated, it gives CASSPGTSDRSYNEQFF.

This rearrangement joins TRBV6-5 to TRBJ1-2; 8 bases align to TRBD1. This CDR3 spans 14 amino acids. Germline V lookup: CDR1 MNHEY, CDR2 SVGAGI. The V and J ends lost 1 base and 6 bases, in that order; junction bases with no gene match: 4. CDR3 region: CASSYWDRKDGYTF. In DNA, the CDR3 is TGTGCCAGCAGTTACTGGGACAGGAAGGATGGCTACACCTTC.

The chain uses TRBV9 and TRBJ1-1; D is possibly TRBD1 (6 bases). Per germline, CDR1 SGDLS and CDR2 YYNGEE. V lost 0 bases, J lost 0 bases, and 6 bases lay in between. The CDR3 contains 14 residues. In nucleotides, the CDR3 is TGTGCCAGCAGCGTAGCAGGGGTGAACACTGAAGCTTTCTTT. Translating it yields CASSVAGVNTEAFF. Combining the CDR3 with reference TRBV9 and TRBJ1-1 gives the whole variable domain DSGVTQTPKHLITATGQRVTLRCSPRSGDLSVYWYQQSLDQGLQFLIQYYNGEERAKGNILERFSAQQFPDLHSELNLSSLELGDSALYFCASSVAGVNTEAFFGQGTRLTVV.

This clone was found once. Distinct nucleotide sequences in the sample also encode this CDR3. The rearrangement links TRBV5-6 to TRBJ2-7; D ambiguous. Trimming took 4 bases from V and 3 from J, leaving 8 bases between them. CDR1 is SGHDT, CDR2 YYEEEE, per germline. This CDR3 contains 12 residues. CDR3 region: CASSLGVYEQYF. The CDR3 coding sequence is TGTGCCAGCAGCCTGGGCGTCTACGAGCAGTACTTC.

The CDR3 DNA sequence: TGTGCCAGCAGCTTAGCGAGTGACTACGAGCAGTACTTC. Protein product: CASSLASDYEQYF. This chain uses TRBV7-9 with TRBJ2-7; no firm D call. The V and J ends lost 0 bases and 3 bases respectively, with 6 bases between them. The CDR3 loop spans 13 amino acids. Germline loops: CDR1 SEHNR, CDR2 FQNEAQ (reference sequence).

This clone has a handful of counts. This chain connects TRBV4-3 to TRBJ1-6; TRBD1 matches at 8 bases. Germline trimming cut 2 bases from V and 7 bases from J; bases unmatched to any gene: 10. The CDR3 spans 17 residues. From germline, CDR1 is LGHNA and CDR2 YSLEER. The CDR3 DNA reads TGCGCCAGCAGCCAATCTTGGACAGGGAGGGCAAATTCACCCCTCCACTTT. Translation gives CASSQSWTGRANSPLHF.

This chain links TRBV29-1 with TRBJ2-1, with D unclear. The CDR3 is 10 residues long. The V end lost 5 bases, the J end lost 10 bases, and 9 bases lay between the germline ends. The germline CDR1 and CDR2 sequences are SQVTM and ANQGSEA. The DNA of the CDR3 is TGCAGCGTTAGTGAGCGCGAGCAGTTCTTC. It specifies CSVSEREQFF.

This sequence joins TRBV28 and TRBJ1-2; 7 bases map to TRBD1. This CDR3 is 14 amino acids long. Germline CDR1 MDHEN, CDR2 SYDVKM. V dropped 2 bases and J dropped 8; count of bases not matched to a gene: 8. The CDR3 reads CASSLPGTVGGYTF. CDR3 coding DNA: TGTGCCAGCAGTTTACCTGGGACAGTAGGAGGCTACACCTTC.

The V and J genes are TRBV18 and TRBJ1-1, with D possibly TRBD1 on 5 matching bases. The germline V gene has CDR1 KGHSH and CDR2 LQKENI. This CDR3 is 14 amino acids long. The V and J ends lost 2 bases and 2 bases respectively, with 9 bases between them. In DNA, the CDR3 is TGTGCCAGCTCACCAGGGGGGGATAACACTGAAGCTTTCTTT. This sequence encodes CASSPGGDNTEAFF.

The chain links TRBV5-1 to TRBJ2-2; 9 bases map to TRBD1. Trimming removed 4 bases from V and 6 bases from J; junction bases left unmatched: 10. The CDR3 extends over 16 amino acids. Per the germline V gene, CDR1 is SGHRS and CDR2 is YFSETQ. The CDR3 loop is CASSAIAGTGPGELFF. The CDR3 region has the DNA TGCGCCAGCAGCGCCATAGCCGGGACAGGGCCCGGGGAGCTGTTTTTT.

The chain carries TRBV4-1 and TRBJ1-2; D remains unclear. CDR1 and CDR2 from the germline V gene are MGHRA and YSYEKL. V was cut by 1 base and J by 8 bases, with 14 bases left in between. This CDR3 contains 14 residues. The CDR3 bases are TGCGCCAGCAGCCAAGGGGCGGGAGTTTCGGGCTACACCTTC. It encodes CASSQGAGVSGYTF.

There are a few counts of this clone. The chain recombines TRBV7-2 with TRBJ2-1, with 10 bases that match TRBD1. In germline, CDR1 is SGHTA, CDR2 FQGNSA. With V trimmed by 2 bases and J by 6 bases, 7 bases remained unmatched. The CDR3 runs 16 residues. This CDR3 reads CASSLWSGQGSNEQFF. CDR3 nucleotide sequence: TGTGCCAGCAGCTTATGGTCGGGACAGGGGAGCAATGAGCAGTTCTTC.